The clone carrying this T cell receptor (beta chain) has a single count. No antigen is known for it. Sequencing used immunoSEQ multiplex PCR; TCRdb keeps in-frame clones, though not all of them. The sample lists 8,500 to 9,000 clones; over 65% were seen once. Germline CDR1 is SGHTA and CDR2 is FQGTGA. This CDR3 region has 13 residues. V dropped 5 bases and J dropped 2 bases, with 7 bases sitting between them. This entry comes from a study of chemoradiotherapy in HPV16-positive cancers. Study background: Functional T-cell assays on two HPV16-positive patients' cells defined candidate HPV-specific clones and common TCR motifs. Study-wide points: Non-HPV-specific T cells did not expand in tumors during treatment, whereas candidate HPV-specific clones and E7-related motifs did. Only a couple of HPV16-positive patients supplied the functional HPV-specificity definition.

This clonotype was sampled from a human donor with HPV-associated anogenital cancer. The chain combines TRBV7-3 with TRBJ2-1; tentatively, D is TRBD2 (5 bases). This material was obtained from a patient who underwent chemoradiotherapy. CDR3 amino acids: CASSLSAYNEQFF. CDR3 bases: TGTGCCAGCAGCCTTAGCGCCTACAATGAGCAGTTCTTC.